This T cell receptor beta chain is from a study of blood T cell repertoires in COVID-19. The CDR3 is made up of 15 amino acids. The germline V gene has CDR1 KGHSH and CDR2 LQKENI. Trimming cost V 4 bases and J 6 bases; bases outside gene matches: 11. The repertoire was sequenced with immunoSEQ multiplex PCR; TCRdb's copy has only in-frame clones and lacks some. Of approximately 150,000 clones in the sample, about three quarters were seen once. The sample was peripheral blood. This chain joins TRBV18 and TRBJ2-7, with TRBD2 matching over 8 bases. This receptor was identified in a woman aged 55-70 years with acute or convalescent COVID-19. CDR3 in amino acids: CASSRPSGPSAEQYF. For the CDR3, the DNA is TGTGCCAGCTCACGTCCTAGCGGGCCCTCGGCCGAGCAGTACTTC.